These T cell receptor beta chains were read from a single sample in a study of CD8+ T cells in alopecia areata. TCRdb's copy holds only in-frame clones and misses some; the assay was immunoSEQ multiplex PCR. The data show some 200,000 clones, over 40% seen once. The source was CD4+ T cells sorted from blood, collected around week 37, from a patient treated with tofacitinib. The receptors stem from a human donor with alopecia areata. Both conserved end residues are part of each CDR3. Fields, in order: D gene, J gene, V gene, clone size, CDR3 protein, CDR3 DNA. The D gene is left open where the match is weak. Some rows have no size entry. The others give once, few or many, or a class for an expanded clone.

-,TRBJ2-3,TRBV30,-,CAWRGWSGPGTQYF,TGTGCCTGGAGGGGGTGGTCGGGGCCTGGGACGCAGTATTTT
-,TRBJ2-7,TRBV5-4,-,CASRGSTANYEQYF,TGTGCCAGCAGGGGGTCTACAGCAAACTACGAGCAGTACTTC
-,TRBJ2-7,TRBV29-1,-,CSVVGGRAHIYEQYF,TGCAGCGTGGTTGGGGGGCGAGCCCACATCTACGAGCAGTACTTC
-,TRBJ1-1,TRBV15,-,CATSRDGGRVNTEAFF,TGTGCCACCAGCAGAGATGGGGGGCGCGTGAACACTGAAGCTTTCTTT
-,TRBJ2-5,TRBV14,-,CASSPQSPLPQETQYF,TGTGCCAGCAGCCCCCAGAGTCCTCTCCCCCAAGAGACCCAGTACTTC
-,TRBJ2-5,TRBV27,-,CASSYGTVRETQYF,TGTGCCAGCAGTTATGGGACCGTCCGAGAGACCCAGTACTTC
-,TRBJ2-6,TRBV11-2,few,CASSFLGSGANVLTF,TGTGCCAGCAGCTTTTTGGGCTCTGGGGCCAACGTCCTGACTTTC
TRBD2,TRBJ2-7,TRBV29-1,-,CRGTREEVYEQYF,TGCAGAGGAACGCGGGAGGAAGTCTACGAGCAGTACTTC
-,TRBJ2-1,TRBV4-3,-,CASSQEPGGEQFF,TGCGCCAGCAGCCAAGAACCAGGAGGTGAGCAGTTCTTC
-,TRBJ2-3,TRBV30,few,CAWDDGVTQYF,TGTGCCTGGGATGATGGGGTTACGCAGTATTTT
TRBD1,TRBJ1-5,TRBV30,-,CAWGGQGVQPQHF,TGTGCCTGGGGCGGACAGGGGGTTCAGCCCCAGCATTTT
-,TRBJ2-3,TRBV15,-,CATSRDVTVPDTQYF,TGTGCCACCAGCAGAGATGTGACAGTTCCAGATACGCAGTATTTT
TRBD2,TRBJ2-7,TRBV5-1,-,CASSPGLAGIVGSYEQYF,TGCGCCAGCAGTCCGGGACTAGCGGGAATAGTAGGCTCCTACGAGCAGTACTTC
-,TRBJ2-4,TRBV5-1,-,CASSLREQNIQYF,TGCGCCAGCAGCTTGCGAGAGCAAAACATTCAGTACTTC
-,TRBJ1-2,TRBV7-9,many,CASSPQYYGYTF,TGTGCCAGCAGCCCCCAGTACTATGGCTACACCTTC
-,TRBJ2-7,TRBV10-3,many,CAITKTKSSYEQYF,TGTGCCATCACCAAGACAAAAAGCTCCTACGAGCAGTACTTC
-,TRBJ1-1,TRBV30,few,CAWSGRVNTEAFF,TGTGCCTGGAGCGGGCGAGTGAACACTGAAGCTTTCTTT
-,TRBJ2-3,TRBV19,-,CASSIPGDTQYF,TGTGCCAGTAGTATCCCCGGGGATACGCAGTATTTT
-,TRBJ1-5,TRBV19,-,CASSKQGEPQHF,TGTGCCAGTAGTAAACAAGGTGAGCCCCAGCATTTT
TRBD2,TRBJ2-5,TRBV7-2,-,CASSFQRYGTSEETQYF,TGTGCCAGCAGCTTCCAAAGATACGGGACTAGCGAAGAGACCCAGTACTTC
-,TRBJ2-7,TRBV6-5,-,CASRLGQLFYEQYF,TGTGCCAGCAGACTAGGACAGCTGTTCTACGAGCAGTACTTC
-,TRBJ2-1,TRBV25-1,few,CASSGSLNEQFF,TGTGCCAGCAGTGGGTCACTGAATGAGCAGTTCTTC
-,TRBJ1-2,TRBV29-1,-,CSLRDPKLSDYGYTF,TGCAGCCTCCGGGACCCAAAACTTTCGGACTATGGCTACACCTTC
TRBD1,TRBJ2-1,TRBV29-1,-,CSVEEDRDEQFF,TGCAGCGTTGAAGAGGACAGGGATGAGCAGTTCTTC
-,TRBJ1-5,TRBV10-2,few,CASNSNSQGNQPQHF,TGCGCCAGCAATTCTAACAGTCAGGGCAATCAGCCCCAGCATTTT
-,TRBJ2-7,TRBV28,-,CASSIDRYEQYF,TGTGCCAGCAGTATTGACAGATACGAGCAGTACTTC
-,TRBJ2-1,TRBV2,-,CATAERTSYNEQFF,TGTGCCACCGCTGAGCGGACCTCCTACAATGAGCAGTTCTTC
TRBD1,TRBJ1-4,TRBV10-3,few,CAISSGTGDEKLFF,TGTGCCATCAGTTCCGGGACAGGGGATGAAAAACTGTTTTTT
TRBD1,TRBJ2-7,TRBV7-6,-,CASSLAGQGLYEQYF,TGTGCCAGCAGCTTAGCGGGACAGGGTCTGTACGAGCAGTACTTC
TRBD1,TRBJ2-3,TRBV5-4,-,CASSVPGQGAEFTQYF,TGTGCCAGCAGCGTACCGGGACAGGGCGCAGAGTTCACGCAGTATTTT
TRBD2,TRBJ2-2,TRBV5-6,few,CASSLGLDLTGELFF,TGTGCCAGCAGCCTCGGACTAGATCTCACCGGGGAGCTGTTTTTT
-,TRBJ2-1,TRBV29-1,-,CSAGRYSGEQFF,TGCAGCGCAGGACGGTACTCTGGTGAGCAGTTCTTC
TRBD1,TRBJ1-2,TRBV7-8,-,CASSWEQGPYGYTF,TGTGCCAGCAGCTGGGAACAGGGGCCATATGGCTACACCTTC
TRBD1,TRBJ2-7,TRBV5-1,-,CASSPGTGGFNEQYF,TGCGCCAGCAGCCCGGGGACAGGGGGCTTCAACGAGCAGTACTTC
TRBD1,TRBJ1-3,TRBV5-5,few,CASRGTGGNTIYF,TGTGCCAGCCGGGGGACAGGTGGAAACACCATATATTTT
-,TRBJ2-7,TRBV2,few,CATKHRDRSYEQYF,TGTGCCACCAAGCACAGGGATCGAAGCTACGAGCAGTACTTC
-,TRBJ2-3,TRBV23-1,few,CASSQSIRSTDTQYF,TGCGCCAGCAGTCAATCGATTAGGAGCACAGATACGCAGTATTTT
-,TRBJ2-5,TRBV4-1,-,CASSQDRWETQYF,TGCGCCAGCAGCCAGGATCGGTGGGAGACCCAGTACTTC
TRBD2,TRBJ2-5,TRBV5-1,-,CASSEGLAGGFTEETQYF,TGCGCCAGCAGCGAAGGACTAGCGGGAGGATTCACCGAGGAGACCCAGTACTTC
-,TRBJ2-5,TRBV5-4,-,CASSGTEQETQYF,TGTGCCAGCAGTGGGACGGAACAAGAGACCCAGTACTTC
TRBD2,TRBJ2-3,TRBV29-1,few,CSVRGLASRGVTDTQYF,TGCAGCGTACGCGGACTAGCGTCTCGGGGCGTGACAGATACGCAGTATTTT
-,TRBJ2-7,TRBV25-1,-,CASSELGFNEQYF,TGTGCCAGCAGTGAATTGGGTTTCAACGAGCAGTACTTC
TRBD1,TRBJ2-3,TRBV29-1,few,CSVVSTGTDTQYF,TGCAGCGTTGTTTCGACAGGGACAGATACGCAGTATTTT
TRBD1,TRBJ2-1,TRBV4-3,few,CASSQETGGEQFF,TGCGCCAGCAGCCAAGAAACAGGGGGGGAGCAGTTCTTC
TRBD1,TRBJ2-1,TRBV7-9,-,CASSYEDRVGHEQFF,TGTGCCAGCAGCTACGAGGACAGGGTGGGACATGAGCAGTTCTTC
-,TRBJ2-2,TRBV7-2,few,CASSLVYFGELFF,TGTGCCAGCAGCTTAGTCTATTTCGGGGAGCTGTTTTTT
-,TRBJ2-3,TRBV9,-,CASSVIAATDTQYF,TGTGCCAGCAGCGTAATAGCGGCCACAGATACGCAGTATTTT
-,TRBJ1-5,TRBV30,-,CAWSVGSQQPQHF,TGTGCCTGGAGTGTGGGGAGCCAACAGCCCCAGCATTTT
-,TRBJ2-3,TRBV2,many,CASTRDRRTDTQYF,TGTGCCAGCACCCGGGACCGACGCACAGATACGCAGTATTTT